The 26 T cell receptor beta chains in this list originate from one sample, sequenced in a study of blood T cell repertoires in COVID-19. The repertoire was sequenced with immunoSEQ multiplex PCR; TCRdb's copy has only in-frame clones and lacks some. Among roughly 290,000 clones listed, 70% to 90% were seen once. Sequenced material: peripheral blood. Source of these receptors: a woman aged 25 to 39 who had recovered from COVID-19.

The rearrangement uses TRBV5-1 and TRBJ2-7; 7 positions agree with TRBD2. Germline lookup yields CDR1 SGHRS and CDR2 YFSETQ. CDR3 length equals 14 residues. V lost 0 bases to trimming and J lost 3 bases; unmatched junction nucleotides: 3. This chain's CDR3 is CASSLVLASYEQYF. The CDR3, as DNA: TGCGCCAGCAGCTTGGTACTAGCGAGCTACGAGCAGTACTTC.

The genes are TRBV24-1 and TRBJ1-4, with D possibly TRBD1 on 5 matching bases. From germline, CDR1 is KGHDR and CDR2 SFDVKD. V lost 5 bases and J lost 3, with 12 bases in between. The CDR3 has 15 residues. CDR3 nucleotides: TGTGCCACCAGTGGGCAGGGCAGGTCTAATGAAAAACTGTTTTTT. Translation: CATSGQGRSNEKLFF.

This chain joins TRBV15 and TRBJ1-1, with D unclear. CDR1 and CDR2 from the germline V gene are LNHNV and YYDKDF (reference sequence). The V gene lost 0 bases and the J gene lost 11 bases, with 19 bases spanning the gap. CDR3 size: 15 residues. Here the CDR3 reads CATSRERDLGLKAFF. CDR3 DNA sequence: TGTGCCACCAGCAGAGAGAGGGATCTTGGACTTAAGGCTTTCTTT.

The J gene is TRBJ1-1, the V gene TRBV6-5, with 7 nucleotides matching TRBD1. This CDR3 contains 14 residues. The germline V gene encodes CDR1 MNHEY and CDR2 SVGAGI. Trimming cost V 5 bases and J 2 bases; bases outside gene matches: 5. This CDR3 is CASSHRGVNTEAFF. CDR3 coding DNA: TGTGCCAGCAGTCACAGGGGCGTAAACACTGAAGCTTTCTTT.

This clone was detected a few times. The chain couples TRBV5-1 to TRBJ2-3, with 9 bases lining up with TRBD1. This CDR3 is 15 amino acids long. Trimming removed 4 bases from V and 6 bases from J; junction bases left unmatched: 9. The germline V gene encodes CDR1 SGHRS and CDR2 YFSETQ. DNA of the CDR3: TGCGCCAGCAGCGGAGGGACAGGGAAAGAGGATACGCAGTATTTT. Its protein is CASSGGTGKEDTQYF.

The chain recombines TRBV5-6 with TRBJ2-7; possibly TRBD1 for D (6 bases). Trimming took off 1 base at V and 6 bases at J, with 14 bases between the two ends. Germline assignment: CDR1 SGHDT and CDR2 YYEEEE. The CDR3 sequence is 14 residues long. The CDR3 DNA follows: TGTGCCAGCAGCTTGTGGACAGACCACCCCGAGCAGTACTTC. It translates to CASSLWTDHPEQYF.

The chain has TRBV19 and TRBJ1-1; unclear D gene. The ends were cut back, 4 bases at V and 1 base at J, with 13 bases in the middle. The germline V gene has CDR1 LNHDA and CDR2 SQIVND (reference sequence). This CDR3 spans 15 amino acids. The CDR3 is CASSNIVRRNTEAFF. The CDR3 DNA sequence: TGTGCCAGTAGTAATATTGTTCGGAGGAACACTGAAGCTTTCTTT.

CDR3 in DNA: TGTGCCAGCAGGGCCCTAGGGGTCCCAAGCCACTACGAGCAGTACTTC. As protein: CASRALGVPSHYEQYF. The V gene is TRBV28, the J gene TRBJ2-7, with D possibly TRBD1 on 5 matching bases. Germline values: CDR1 MDHEN, CDR2 SYDVKM. Trimming shortened V by 6 bases and J by 3 bases, and 21 bases separated the two germline ends. The CDR3 is 16 residues long.

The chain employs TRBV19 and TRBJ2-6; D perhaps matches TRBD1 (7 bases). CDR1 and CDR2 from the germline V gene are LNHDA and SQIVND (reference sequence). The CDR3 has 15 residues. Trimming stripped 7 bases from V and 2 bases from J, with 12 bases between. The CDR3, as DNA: TGTGCCAGTACCATCAGGGGGGCTGGGGCCAACGTCCTGACTTTC. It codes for CASTIRGAGANVLTF.

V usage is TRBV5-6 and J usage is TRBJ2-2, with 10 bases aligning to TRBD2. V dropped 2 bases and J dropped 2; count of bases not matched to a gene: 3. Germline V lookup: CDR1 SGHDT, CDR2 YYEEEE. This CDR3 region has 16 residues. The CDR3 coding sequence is TGTGCCAGCAGCTTATTAGCGGGGGGTAACACCGGGGAGCTGTTTTTT. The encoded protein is CASSLLAGGNTGELFF.

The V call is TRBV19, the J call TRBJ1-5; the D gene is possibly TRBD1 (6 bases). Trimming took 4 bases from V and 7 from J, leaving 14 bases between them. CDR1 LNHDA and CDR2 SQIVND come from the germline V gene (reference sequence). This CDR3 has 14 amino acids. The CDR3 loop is CASSTTGFGQPQHF. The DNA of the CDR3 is TGTGCCAGTAGTACAACAGGGTTCGGGCAGCCCCAGCATTTT.

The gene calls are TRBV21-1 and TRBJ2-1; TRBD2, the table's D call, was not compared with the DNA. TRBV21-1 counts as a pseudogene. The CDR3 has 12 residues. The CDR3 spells CASPAGFNEQFF. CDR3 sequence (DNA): TGTGCCAGCCCTGCGGGGTTCAATGAGCAGTTCTTC.

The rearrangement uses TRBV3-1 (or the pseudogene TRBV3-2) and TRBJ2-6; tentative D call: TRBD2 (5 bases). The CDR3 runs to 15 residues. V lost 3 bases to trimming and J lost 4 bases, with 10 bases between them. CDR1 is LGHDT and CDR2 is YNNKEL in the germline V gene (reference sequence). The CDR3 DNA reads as TGTGCCAGCAGCCAGAGAGGGAGCGGGGCCAACGTCCTGACTTTC. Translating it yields CASSQRGSGANVLTF.

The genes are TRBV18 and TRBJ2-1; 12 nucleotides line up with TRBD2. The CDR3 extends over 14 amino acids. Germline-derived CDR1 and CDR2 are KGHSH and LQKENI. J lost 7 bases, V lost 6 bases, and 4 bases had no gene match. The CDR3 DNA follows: TGTGCCAGCTCCCGGGGACTAGCGGGTAATGAGCAGTTCTTC. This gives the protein CASSRGLAGNEQFF.

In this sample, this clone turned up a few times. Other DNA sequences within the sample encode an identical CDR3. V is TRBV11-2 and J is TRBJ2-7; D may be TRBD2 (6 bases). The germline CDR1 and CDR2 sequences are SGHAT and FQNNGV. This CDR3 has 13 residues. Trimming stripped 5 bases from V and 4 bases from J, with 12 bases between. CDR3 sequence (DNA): TGTGCCAGCAGCCTGCAGACTAGTTACGAGCAGTACTTC. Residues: CASSLQTSYEQYF. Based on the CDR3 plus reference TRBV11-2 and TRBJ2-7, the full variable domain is EAGVAQSPRYKIIEKRQSVAFWCNPISGHATLYWYQQILGQGPKLLIQFQNNGVVDDSQLPKDRFSAERLKGVDSTLKIQPAKLEDSAVYLCASSLQTSYEQYFGPGTRLTVT.

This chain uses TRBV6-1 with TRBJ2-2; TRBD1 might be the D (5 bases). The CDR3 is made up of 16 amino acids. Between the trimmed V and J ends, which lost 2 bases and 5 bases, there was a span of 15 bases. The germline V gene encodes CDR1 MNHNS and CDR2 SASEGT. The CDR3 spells CASSEIDSLRTGELFF. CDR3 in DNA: TGTGCCAGCAGTGAAATCGACAGCCTAAGAACCGGGGAGCTGTTTTTT.

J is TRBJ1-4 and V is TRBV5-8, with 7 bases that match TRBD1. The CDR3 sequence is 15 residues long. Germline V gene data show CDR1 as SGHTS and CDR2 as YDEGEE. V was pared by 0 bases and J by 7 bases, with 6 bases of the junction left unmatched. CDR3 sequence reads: CASSLGDSPTEKLFF. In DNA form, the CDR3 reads TGTGCCAGCAGCTTGGGGGACAGCCCCACTGAAAAACTGTTTTTT.

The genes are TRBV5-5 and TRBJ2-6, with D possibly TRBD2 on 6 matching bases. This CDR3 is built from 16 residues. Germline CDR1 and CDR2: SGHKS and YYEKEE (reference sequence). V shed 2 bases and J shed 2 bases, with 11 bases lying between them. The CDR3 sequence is CASSFVGGAGANVLTF. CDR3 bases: TGTGCCAGCAGCTTTGTGGGAGGTGCTGGGGCCAACGTCCTGACTTTC.

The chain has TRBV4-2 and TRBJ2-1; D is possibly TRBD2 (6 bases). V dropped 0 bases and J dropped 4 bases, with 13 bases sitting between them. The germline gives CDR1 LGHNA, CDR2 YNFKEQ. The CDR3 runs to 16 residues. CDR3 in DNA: TGTGCCAGCAGCCAAGATGCGACGGGGGATTACAATGAGCAGTTCTTC. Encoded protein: CASSQDATGDYNEQFF.

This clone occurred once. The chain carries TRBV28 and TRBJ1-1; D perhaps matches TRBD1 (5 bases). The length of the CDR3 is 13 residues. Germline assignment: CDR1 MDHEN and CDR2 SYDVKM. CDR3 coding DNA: TGTGCGGGCTTGGGGCCTGGGAACACTGAAGCTTTCTTT. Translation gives CAGLGPGNTEAFF.

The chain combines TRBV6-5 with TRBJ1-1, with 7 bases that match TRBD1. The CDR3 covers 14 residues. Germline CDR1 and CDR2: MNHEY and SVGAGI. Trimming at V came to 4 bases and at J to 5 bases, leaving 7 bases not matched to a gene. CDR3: CASSSQGPGTEAFF. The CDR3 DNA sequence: TGTGCCAGCAGTTCACAGGGGCCCGGTACTGAAGCTTTCTTT.

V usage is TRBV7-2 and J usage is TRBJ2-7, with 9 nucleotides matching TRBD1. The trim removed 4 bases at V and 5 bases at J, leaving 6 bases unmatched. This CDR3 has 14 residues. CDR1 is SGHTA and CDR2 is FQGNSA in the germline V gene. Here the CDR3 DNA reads TGTGCCAGCAGCTCGGGACAGGGTAGAAACGAGCAGTACTTC. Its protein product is CASSSGQGRNEQYF.

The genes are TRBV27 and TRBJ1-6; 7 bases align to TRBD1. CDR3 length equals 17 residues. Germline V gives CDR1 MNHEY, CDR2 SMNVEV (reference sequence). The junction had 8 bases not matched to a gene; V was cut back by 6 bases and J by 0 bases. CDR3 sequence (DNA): TGTGCCAGCAGGGGGCAGGGGGGACGCTCCTATAATTCACCCCTCCACTTT. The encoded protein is CASRGQGGRSYNSPLHF.

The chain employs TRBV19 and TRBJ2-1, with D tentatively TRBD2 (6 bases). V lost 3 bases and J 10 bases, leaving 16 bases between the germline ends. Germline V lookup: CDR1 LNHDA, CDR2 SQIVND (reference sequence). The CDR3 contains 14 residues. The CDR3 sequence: CASSMWGERGEQFF. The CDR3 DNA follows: TGTGCCAGTAGTATGTGGGGGGAGAGAGGGGAGCAGTTCTTC.

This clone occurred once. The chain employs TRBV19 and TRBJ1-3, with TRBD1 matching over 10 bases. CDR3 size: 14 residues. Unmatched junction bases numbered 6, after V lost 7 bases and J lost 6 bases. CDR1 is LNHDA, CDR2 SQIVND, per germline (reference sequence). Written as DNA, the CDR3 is TGTGCCAGTACCCCGGGACAGGGGACAAACACCATATATTTT. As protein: CASTPGQGTNTIYF.

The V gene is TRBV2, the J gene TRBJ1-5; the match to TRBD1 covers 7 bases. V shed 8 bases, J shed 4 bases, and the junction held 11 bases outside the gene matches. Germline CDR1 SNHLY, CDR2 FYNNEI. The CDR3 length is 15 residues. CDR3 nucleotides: TGTGCCAGCGCGACGGACAGGTTCGGGAATCAGCCCCAGCATTTT. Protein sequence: CASATDRFGNQPQHF.